One and the same sample provided the 4 T cell receptor beta chains below, sequenced in a study of cytomegalovirus exposure and HLA in healthy donors. The PCR ran on 60 Vbeta and 13 Jbeta primers. The data were produced by immunoSEQ multiplex PCR, yet TCRdb's version contains in-frame clones alone and is incomplete. The repertoire has 150,000 or so clones, around 80% of them found once; the top ten carry about 0.8%. The sequenced sample consisted of PBMCs. These receptors all stem from a woman aged 18-29 years in good health and CMV-seronegative.

This clone appeared a single time. The chain employs TRBV6-1 and TRBJ1-5; no clear D. V was shortened by 6 bases and J by 1 base, with 13 bases between the two germline ends. CDR1 and CDR2 (germline): MNHNS, SASEGT. CDR3 length: 15 amino acids. The chain's CDR3 is CASSVVRTSNQPQHF. The CDR3 DNA is TGTGCCAGCAGCGTCGTCAGAACAAGCAATCAGCCCCAGCATTTT.

In this sample, this clone turned up a few times. The chain recombines TRBV5-6 with TRBJ2-5; D remains unclear. Between the trimmed V and J ends, which lost 5 bases and 2 bases, there was a span of 16 bases. Germline CDR1 SGHDT, CDR2 YYEEEE. This CDR3 is 15 amino acids long. The CDR3 loop is CASRISDRIQETQYF. The CDR3 bases are TGTGCCAGCAGGATAAGCGATCGGATTCAAGAGACCCAGTACTTC.

In this sample, this clone turned up a few times. V and J are TRBV6-1 and TRBJ1-6; no firm D call. V was shortened by 4 bases and J by 7 bases, with 8 bases between the two germline ends. Germline CDR1 is MNHNS and CDR2 is SASEGT. The CDR3 totals 13 residues. CDR3 in amino acids: CASSAGENSPLHF. The CDR3 nucleotides are TGTGCCAGCAGTGCCGGAGAAAATTCACCCCTCCACTTT.

CDR3 nucleotides: TGTGCCAGCTCTCCTGGGACAGGGGGGACTAAATCTGGGGCCAACGTCCTGACTTTC. It yields the protein CASSPGTGGTKSGANVLTF. V and J are TRBV18 and TRBJ2-6; 11 positions agree with TRBD1. CDR1 is KGHSH, CDR2 LQKENI, per germline. This CDR3 has 19 residues. V gave up 6 bases and J gave up 1 base; unmatched junction bases: 11.